This paragraph reports one TCR beta chain. The authors' processing: Amplification from reference gene primers served as the basis for estimated nucleated cell counts. The table came from immunoSEQ multiplex PCR; TCRdb's copy has only in-frame clones and leaves some out. The V and J calls and clone size were taken over from that table, and D and trimming were inferred from the DNA. This table has approximately 67,000 clones, 91% appearing once. V lost 3 bases to trimming and J lost 0 bases; unmatched junction nucleotides: 6. The CDR3 covers 17 residues. Germline V gene data show CDR1 as LGHNA and CDR2 as YNFKEQ. The source of the sample is a study of blood T cell repertoires in COVID-19. The overall study: Samples of COVID-19 (acute and convalescent) were obtained from the United States, Italy and Spain. PBMCs, B-cell-depleted T cells, or T cells were the source of the cDNA or gDNA that made up the material.

The chain carries TRBV4-2 and TRBJ2-1, with 9 bases lining up with TRBD2. This TCR was recovered from a woman aged 55-70 years with active COVID-19. Material for sequencing was peripheral blood. This CDR3 is CASSQGGRGTSYNEQFF. As DNA, the CDR3 is TGTGCCAGCAGCCAGGGCGGGAGGGGGACCTCCTACAATGAGCAGTTCTTC.